A single sample gave rise to the 19 T cell receptor beta chains below, sequenced in a study of control samples from healthy donors and cancer patients. Produced via immunoSEQ multiplex PCR; TCRdb's table is partial and in-frame only. The sample has over 150,000 clones, approximately 94% seen once. Sequences were obtained from blood. The origin of the receptors is a man in his forties in good health.

The chain carries TRBV28 and TRBJ1-2; D is unresolved. V lost 3 bases, J lost 8 bases, and 16 bases lay in between. Germline V gene data show CDR1 as MDHEN and CDR2 as SYDVKM. CDR3 length: 14 residues. CDR3 loop: CASSLGTPQRGYTF. The CDR3 nucleotides are TGTGCCAGCAGTTTGGGCACCCCCCAGCGGGGCTACACCTTC.

V is TRBV6-1 and J is TRBJ1-1; the D is unclear. Germline V gene sequence: CDR1 MNHNS, CDR2 SASEGT. The CDR3 consists of 12 residues. The V end lost 3 bases, the J end lost 7 bases, and 9 bases lay between the germline ends. CDR3 nucleotide sequence: TGTGCCAGCAGTGAGGGCAGACTTGAAGCTTTCTTT. Translating it yields CASSEGRLEAFF.

The table lists this clone with a count of one. J is TRBJ2-3 and V is TRBV28; 11 bases are a match to TRBD2. Germline CDR1 MDHEN, CDR2 SYDVKM. Trimming took 5 bases from V and 3 from J; bases not matched to a gene: 10. CDR3 size: 17 residues. The CDR3 region is CASSLVAGGHGTDTQYF. DNA for the CDR3: TGTGCCAGCAGTCTAGTAGCGGGGGGGCATGGGACAGATACGCAGTATTTT.

This clone appeared once. The rearrangement links TRBV10-2 to TRBJ2-7; maybe TRBD2 (6 bases). Trimming left V 5 bases short and J 2 bases short, with 16 bases between. The CDR3 is 15 amino acids. The germline V gene encodes CDR1 WSHSY and CDR2 SAAADI. This CDR3 is CASSFTSGDPYEQYF. CDR3 bases: TGCGCCAGCAGTTTCACGTCGGGGGACCCCTACGAGCAGTACTTC.

The rearrangement uses TRBV27 and TRBJ1-2; tentative D call: TRBD1 (6 bases). Germline CDR1 MNHEY, CDR2 SMNVEV (reference sequence). The germline V and J ends were trimmed by 4 bases and 6 bases, with 18 bases remaining between them. The CDR3 has 15 residues. For the CDR3, the DNA is TGTGCCAGCAGTTCAAACAGGGTGGGGAGTGATGGCTACACCTTC. Protein product: CASSSNRVGSDGYTF.

The DNA for the CDR3 is TGTGCCAGCAATCGGGGGGGGCAATCACCCCTCCACTTT. Protein product: CASNRGGQSPLHF. This rearrangement joins TRBV14 to TRBJ1-6; maybe TRBD1 (6 bases). CDR3 length: 13 residues. V shed 7 bases and J shed 10 bases, with 14 bases lying between them. Per germline, CDR1 SGHDN and CDR2 FVKESK.

The chain employs TRBV29-1 and TRBJ2-4; TRBD1 is a possible D gene (5 bases). The V end lost 7 bases, the J end lost 0 bases, and 16 bases lay between the germline ends. Germline V gives CDR1 SQVTM, CDR2 ANQGSEA. This CDR3 region has 15 residues. The CDR3 region is CSAMTAGLAKNIQYF. The CDR3 DNA sequence: TGCAGCGCCATGACAGCCGGATTAGCCAAAAACATTCAGTACTTC.

The chain couples TRBV6-5 to TRBJ2-1; D call uncertain. V lost 2 bases to trimming and J lost 0 bases, with 5 bases between them. The CDR3 has 14 amino acids. Germline V gives CDR1 MNHEY, CDR2 SVGAGI. This chain's CDR3 is CASSYTDSYNEQFF. As DNA, the CDR3 is TGTGCCAGCAGTTACACAGACTCCTACAATGAGCAGTTCTTC.

This sequence joins TRBV6-4 and TRBJ1-2, with 9 nucleotides matching TRBD1. Germline V CDR1 and CDR2: MRHNA, SNTAGT. The CDR3 sequence is 14 residues long. V shed 6 bases, J shed 4 bases, and the junction held 6 bases outside the gene matches. The CDR3 sequence: CASRVTGGSYGYTF. The CDR3 DNA reads TGTGCCAGCAGAGTGACAGGGGGTTCCTATGGCTACACCTTC.

This chain uses TRBV10-3 with TRBJ1-1; no firm D call. This CDR3 region has 11 residues. The germline gives CDR1 ENHRY, CDR2 SYGVKD. Between the trimmed V and J ends, which lost 2 bases and 6 bases, there was a span of 4 bases. In nucleotides, the CDR3 is TGTGCCATCAGTGAGAGGGCTGAAGCTTTCTTT. Its translation is CAISERAEAFF.

The V gene is TRBV2, the J gene TRBJ1-1; D gene ambiguous. There are 12 residues in the CDR3. CDR1 SNHLY and CDR2 FYNNEI come from the germline V gene. V was pared by 4 bases and J by 1 base, with 4 bases between. DNA for the CDR3: TGTGCCAGCAGTGGATGGAACACTGAAGCTTTCTTT. It is translated as CASSGWNTEAFF. The full variable domain, in which reference TRBV2 and TRBJ1-1 provide the parts outside the CDR3, is EPEVTQTPSHQVTQMGQEVILRCVPISNHLYFYWYRQILGQKVEFLVSFYNNEISEKSEIFDDQFSVERPDGSNFTLKIRSTKLEDSAMYFCASSGWNTEAFFGQGTRLTVV.

This rearrangement joins TRBV19 to TRBJ2-2; TRBD2 is a possible D gene (7 bases). The CDR3 consists of 12 residues. V dropped 9 bases and J dropped 5 bases, with 10 bases sitting between them. Germline V lookup: CDR1 LNHDA, CDR2 SQIVND (reference sequence). In DNA, the CDR3 is TGTGCCAGCGAGGGGGGGACCGGGGAGCTGTTTTTT. As protein: CASEGGTGELFF.

The V and J genes are TRBV19 and TRBJ2-3; the match to TRBD2 covers 10 bases. The CDR3 runs to 14 residues. J gave up 8 bases and V 6 bases, and 8 bases lay outside the gene matches. Germline V gene lookup returns CDR1 LNHDA and CDR2 SQIVND (reference sequence). The CDR3 reads CASRTSGASSTQYF. The DNA for the CDR3 is TGTGCCAGTAGAACTAGCGGGGCCAGTAGTACGCAGTATTTT.

The chain joins TRBV6-5 to TRBJ1-3; no clear D gene. The CDR3 covers 14 residues. Germline V gene data show CDR1 as MNHEY and CDR2 as SVGAGI. V was clipped by 2 bases and J by 3 bases, with 8 bases between them. This CDR3 is CASSYQSFGNTIYF. The CDR3 bases are TGTGCCAGCAGTTACCAAAGTTTTGGAAACACCATATATTTT.

The genes are TRBV13 and TRBJ2-2; the match to TRBD1 covers 7 bases. The ends lost 7 bases at V and 6 bases at J; junction bases unmatched: 8. Germline V gives CDR1 PRHDT, CDR2 FYEKMQ (reference sequence). The CDR3 has 14 residues. CDR3 sequence reads: CASTLRGLAGELFF. The CDR3 nucleotides read TGTGCCAGCACACTCAGGGGGTTGGCCGGGGAGCTGTTTTTT. Looking up the rest from reference TRBV13 and TRBJ2-2 gives the full variable domain: AAGVIQSPRHLIKEKRETATLKCYPIPRHDTVYWYQQGPGQDPQFLISFYEKMQSDKGSIPDRFSAQQFSDYHSELNMSSLELGDSALYFCASTLRGLAGELFFGEGSRLTVL.

The chain recombines TRBV10-2 with TRBJ2-5, with 10 bases matching TRBD2. This CDR3 comprises 15 residues. The junction had 5 bases not matched to a gene; V was cut back by 6 bases and J by 1 base. Germline values: CDR1 WSHSY, CDR2 SAAADI. The CDR3 loop is CASRDSGGIQETQYF. For the CDR3, the DNA is TGCGCCAGCAGGGATAGCGGGGGGATCCAAGAGACCCAGTACTTC.

The chain combines TRBV5-1 with TRBJ2-3, with D possibly being TRBD1 (5 bases). Germline assignment: CDR1 SGHRS and CDR2 YFSETQ. CDR3 length equals 15 residues. Trimming took off 3 bases at V and 1 base at J, with 12 bases between the two ends. The CDR3 region is CASSYQTGGTDTQYF. DNA of the CDR3: TGCGCCAGCAGCTATCAAACAGGCGGCACAGATACGCAGTATTTT.

The V call is TRBV19, the J call TRBJ2-7; perhaps TRBD1 as D (7 bases). The V end lost 4 bases, the J end lost 5 bases, and 15 bases lay between the germline ends. This CDR3 has 14 residues. Germline CDR1 LNHDA, CDR2 SQIVND (reference sequence). CDR3 protein: CASSREDRSHEQYF. The CDR3 region has the DNA TGTGCCAGTAGTAGGGAGGACAGGTCCCACGAGCAGTACTTC.

The chain has TRBV11-2 and TRBJ2-5; a possible D gene is TRBD1 (6 bases). Deletions cut 1 base from V and 1 base from J, with 10 bases between. The CDR3 contains 15 residues. Looked up from germline, CDR1 is SGHAT and CDR2 is FQNNGV. CDR3 bases: TGTGCCAGCAGCTTAGGACCAGGGGCCCAAGAGACCCAGTACTTC. This translates into CASSLGPGAQETQYF.